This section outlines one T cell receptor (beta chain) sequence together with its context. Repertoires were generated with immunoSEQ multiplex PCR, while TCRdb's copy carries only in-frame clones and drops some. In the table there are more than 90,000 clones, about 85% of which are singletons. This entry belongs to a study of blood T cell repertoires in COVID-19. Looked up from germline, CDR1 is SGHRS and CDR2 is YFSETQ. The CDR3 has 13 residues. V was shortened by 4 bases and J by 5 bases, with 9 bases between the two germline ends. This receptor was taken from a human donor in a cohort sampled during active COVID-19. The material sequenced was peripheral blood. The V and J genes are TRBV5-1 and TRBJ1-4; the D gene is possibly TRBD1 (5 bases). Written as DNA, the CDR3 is TGCGCCAGCAGCCTCGGGGGGAATGAAAAACTGTTTTTT. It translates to CASSLGGNEKLFF.